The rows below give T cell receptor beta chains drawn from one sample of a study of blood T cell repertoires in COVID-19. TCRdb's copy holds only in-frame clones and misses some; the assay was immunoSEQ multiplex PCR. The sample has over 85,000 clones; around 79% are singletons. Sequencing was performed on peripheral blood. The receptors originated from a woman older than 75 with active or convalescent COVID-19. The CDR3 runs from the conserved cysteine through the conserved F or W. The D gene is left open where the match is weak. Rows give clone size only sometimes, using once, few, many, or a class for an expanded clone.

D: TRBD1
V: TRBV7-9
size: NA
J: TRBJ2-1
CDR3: CASLHGTGLGGEQFF
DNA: TGTGCCAGCCTCCACGGGACAGGTCTTGGTGGTGAGCAGTTCTTC

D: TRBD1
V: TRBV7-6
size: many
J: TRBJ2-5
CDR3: CASSGKQGALQETQYF
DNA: TGTGCCAGCAGCGGAAAACAGGGGGCTTTACAAGAGACCCAGTACTTC

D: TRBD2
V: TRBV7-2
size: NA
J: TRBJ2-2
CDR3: CASSGTSGRYGGELFF
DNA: TGTGCCAGCAGCGGTACTAGCGGGAGGTATGGCGGGGAGCTGTTTTTT

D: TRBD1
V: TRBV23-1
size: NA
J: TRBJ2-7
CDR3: CASSQSMRTGGYEQYF
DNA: TGCGCCAGCAGTCAATCGATGAGGACAGGGGGCTACGAGCAGTACTTC

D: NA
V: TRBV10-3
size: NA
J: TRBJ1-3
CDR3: CAISESIFRVNPGNTIYF
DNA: TGTGCCATCAGTGAGTCGATATTTCGAGTAAATCCTGGAAACACCATATATTTT

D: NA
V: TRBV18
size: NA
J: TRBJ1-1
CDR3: CASSRQMNTEAFF
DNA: TGTGCCAGCTCAAGACAGATGAACACTGAAGCTTTCTTT

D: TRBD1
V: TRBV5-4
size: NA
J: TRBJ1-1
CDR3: CASTPSQGAGFTEAFF
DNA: TGTGCCAGCACCCCCTCACAGGGGGCTGGTTTCACTGAAGCTTTCTTT

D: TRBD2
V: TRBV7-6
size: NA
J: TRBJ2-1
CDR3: CASSLAPSGRALNEQFF
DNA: TGTGCCAGCAGCTTAGCCCCTAGCGGGAGGGCCCTCAATGAGCAGTTCTTC

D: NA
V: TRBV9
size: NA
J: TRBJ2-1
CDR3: CASSIRPGANEQFF
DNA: TGTGCCAGCAGCATTCGTCCGGGAGCTAATGAGCAGTTCTTC

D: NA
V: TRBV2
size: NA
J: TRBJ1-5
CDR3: CASSEAYRSNQPQHF
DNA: TGTGCCAGCAGTGAAGCTTACAGAAGCAATCAGCCCCAGCATTTT

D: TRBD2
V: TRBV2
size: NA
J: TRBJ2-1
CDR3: CASSELAGNYNEQFF
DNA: TGTGCCAGCAGTGAACTAGCGGGAAACTACAATGAGCAGTTCTTC